The 29 T cell receptor beta chains presented below share a single source sample, sequenced in a study of technical replicates of blood from a few donors. Sequenced by immunoSEQ multiplex PCR; TCRdb stores in-frame clones only, minus some. The sample consists of some 80,000 clones, under 97% of them appearing once. Sequenced input: T cells isolated from PBMCs. The source is a human donor in good health.

The chain recombines TRBV19 with TRBJ1-5, with 9 bases matching TRBD1. CDR1 is LNHDA, CDR2 SQIVND, per germline (reference sequence). Trimming cost V 6 bases and J 3 bases; bases outside gene matches: 9. The CDR3 has 16 residues. The CDR3: CASSSIHRGLNQPQHF. The CDR3 coding sequence is TGTGCCAGTAGCTCGATCCACAGGGGGCTCAATCAGCCCCAGCATTTT.

With regard to this clone: The junction shows a germline mismatch at one end, possibly a read error. The chain is built from TRBV29-1 and TRBJ2-7; TRBD1 aligns across 7 bases. This CDR3 has 14 amino acids. Germline V gene data show CDR1 as SQVTM and CDR2 as ANQGSEA. CDR3 in amino acids: CNVVWGQNPYEQYF. CDR3 DNA sequence: TGCAACGTTGTGTGGGGACAGAACCCCTACGAGCAGTACTTC.

J is TRBJ2-3 and V is TRBV23-1; weak D call: TRBD2 (5 bases). TRBV23-1 is labeled an ORF, and its function is uncertain. The CDR3 is made up of 17 amino acids. The V end lost 10 bases, the J end lost 0 bases, and 23 bases lay between the germline ends. CDR3 sequence reads: CAKQSYDRELSTDTQYF. DNA of the CDR3: TGCGCCAAGCAGTCTTACGACCGGGAACTTAGCACAGATACGCAGTATTTT.

This clone came up once. V is TRBV7-3 and J is TRBJ2-5; 8 nucleotides line up with TRBD2. Trimming cost V 0 bases and J 2 bases; bases outside gene matches: 8. The length of the CDR3 is 17 residues. Germline assignment: CDR1 SGHTA and CDR2 FQGTGA. CDR3 DNA: TGTGCCAGCAGCTTAACTCCCTCCACGGGAGGGCAAGAGACCCAGTACTTC. Translated: CASSLTPSTGGQETQYF.

J is TRBJ2-7 and V is TRBV11-3, with TRBD1 matching over 7 bases. Germline values: CDR1 SGHNT, CDR2 YENEEA. The CDR3 totals 12 residues. Germline trimming cut 5 bases from V and 5 bases from J; bases unmatched to any gene: 3. CDR3 sequence: CASSRDRDEQYF. As DNA, the CDR3 is TGTGCCAGCAGCCGCGACAGGGACGAGCAGTACTTC. Full variable domain (outside the CDR3, taken from reference TRBV11-3 and TRBJ2-7): EAGVVQSPRYKIIEKKQPVAFWCNPISGHNTLYWYLQNLGQGPELLIRYENEEAVDDSQLPKDRFSAERLKGVDSTLKIQPAELGDSAVYLCASSRDRDEQYFGPGTRLTVT.

The V and J genes are TRBV10-3 and TRBJ2-7; 7 nucleotides agree with TRBD1. Germline CDR1 ENHRY, CDR2 SYGVKD. Trimming took 2 bases from V and 1 from J; bases not matched to a gene: 2. This CDR3 is 14 amino acids long. The CDR3 loop is CAISETGESYEQYF. The CDR3 DNA sequence: TGTGCCATCAGTGAGACAGGGGAATCCTACGAGCAGTACTTC.

V is TRBV5-6 and J is TRBJ1-2, with a tentative D call TRBD1 (5 bases). The CDR3 loop spans 14 amino acids. The germline CDR1 and CDR2 sequences are SGHDT and YYEEEE. Trimming stripped 4 bases from V and 8 bases from J, with 18 bases between. The CDR3 DNA is TGTGCCAGCAGCCCCGGGACTGGGGTTTGGGGCTACACCTTC. This translates into CASSPGTGVWGYTF. Full variable domain (rest looked up from reference TRBV5-6 and TRBJ1-2): DAGVTQSPTHLIKTRGQQVTLRCSPKSGHDTVSWYQQALGQGPQFIFQYYEEEERQRGNFPDRFSGHQFPNYSSELNVNALLLGDSALYLCASSPGTGVWGYTFGSGTRLTVV.

V is TRBV29-1 and J is TRBJ2-3; TRBD2 matches at 7 bases. The V gene's germline CDR1 is SQVTM and CDR2 ANQGSEA. The CDR3 runs 13 residues. V shed 8 bases, J shed 4 bases, and the junction held 9 bases outside the gene matches. The CDR3 reads CSSAGENADTQYF. Here the CDR3 DNA reads TGCAGCTCCGCGGGGGAAAATGCAGATACGCAGTATTTT.

The chain carries TRBV13 and TRBJ2-1; 10 nucleotides match TRBD2. With 1 base clipped from V and 7 bases from J, the junction kept 10 bases outside the gene matches. The CDR3 runs to 17 residues. CDR1 and CDR2 from the germline V gene are PRHDT and FYEKMQ (reference sequence). The CDR3 is CASSLAVGSGRSNEQFF. The CDR3 region has the DNA TGTGCCAGCAGCTTAGCGGTTGGTAGCGGGAGGAGTAATGAGCAGTTCTTC.

The chain is built from TRBV9 and TRBJ1-2, with TRBD1 identical over 8 bases. CDR3 length: 15 residues. Germline V gene data show CDR1 as SGDLS and CDR2 as YYNGEE. The J segment lost 7 bases and the V segment lost 0 bases, leaving 8 bases of the junction unmatched. For the CDR3, the DNA is TGTGCCAGCAGCGTAGCCCAGACAGGGGTTGGTGGCTACACCTTC. Its protein is CASSVAQTGVGGYTF.

This clone appeared a single time. The J gene is TRBJ2-7, the V gene TRBV6-6, with 7 positions matching TRBD1. Trimming cost V 6 bases and J 1 base; bases outside gene matches: 6. CDR1 and CDR2 from the germline V gene are MNHNY and SVGAGI (reference sequence). This CDR3 comprises 14 residues. The CDR3 loop reads CASRPGQNSYEQYF. In DNA, the CDR3 is TGTGCCAGCAGGCCGGGACAGAATTCCTACGAGCAGTACTTC.

The chain carries TRBV9 and TRBJ2-3, with TRBD2 matching 11 bases. The CDR3 is made up of 16 amino acids. The J segment lost 3 bases and the V segment lost 4 bases, leaving 7 bases of the junction unmatched. The germline gives CDR1 SGDLS, CDR2 YYNGEE. The DNA for the CDR3 is TGTGCCAGCAGCCTTAGCGGGAGGGCTGGAACAGATACGCAGTATTTT. It specifies CASSLSGRAGTDTQYF.

The chain couples TRBV13 to TRBJ1-1; D unresolved. Germline V gene sequence: CDR1 PRHDT, CDR2 FYEKMQ (reference sequence). CDR3 length: 12 residues. V lost 4 bases, J lost 7 bases, and 10 bases lay in between. Here the CDR3 DNA reads TGTGCCAGCAGCTCAGGACGGTTTGAAGCTTTCTTT. Translated, it gives CASSSGRFEAFF.

The chain has TRBV6-5 and TRBJ1-2; D remains ambiguous. This CDR3 contains 14 residues. Germline CDR1 is MNHEY and CDR2 is SVGAGI. V was trimmed by 4 bases and J by 8 bases, leaving 17 bases between them. The chain's CDR3 is CASSLRWSGWGYTF. CDR3 in DNA: TGTGCCAGCAGTTTACGGTGGTCAGGTTGGGGCTACACCTTC.

The rearrangement joins TRBV29-1 to TRBJ2-3, with a possible D match to TRBD2 (6 bases). This CDR3 is built from 16 residues. Germline assignment: CDR1 SQVTM and CDR2 ANQGSEA. Trimming cost V 4 bases and J 2 bases, with 19 bases left between them. Here the CDR3 DNA reads TGCAGCGTTGTGTCTGGGGTAGCGGCCGCCACAGATACGCAGTATTTT. It is translated as CSVVSGVAAATDTQYF.

This chain joins TRBV21-1 and TRBJ1-2; the tabulated D call, TRBD1, remains unverified against the DNA. TRBV21-1 is a pseudogene. This CDR3 is built from 13 residues. CDR3 region: CASSKGGQEGYTF. The CDR3 DNA is TGTGCCAGCAGCAAAGGCGGACAGGAAGGCTACACCTTC.

The rearrangement links TRBV19 to TRBJ1-2; no definite D call. The germline V gene has CDR1 LNHDA and CDR2 SQIVND (reference sequence). The CDR3 totals 12 residues. Trimming removed 3 bases at V and 6 bases at J, with 8 bases between. The CDR3 region has the DNA TGTGCCAGTAGTATCGAGAGGAATGGCTACACCTTC. This gives the protein CASSIERNGYTF. The full variable domain, completed using reference TRBV19 and TRBJ1-2, is DGGITQSPKYLFRKEGQNVTLSCEQNLNHDAMYWYRQDPGQGLRLIYYSQIVNDFQKGDIAEGYSVSREKKESFPLTVTSAQKNPTAFYLCASSIERNGYTFGSGTRLTVV.

This chain links TRBV30 with TRBJ1-5, with D possibly being TRBD1 (6 bases). The V gene lost 8 bases and the J gene lost 7 bases, with 21 bases spanning the gap. The CDR3 has 14 residues. Germline values: CDR1 GTSNPN, CDR2 SVGIG (reference sequence). CDR3 amino acids: CAGTSGGAGQPQHF. DNA for the CDR3: TGTGCCGGCACCTCGGGGGGGGCAGGGCAGCCCCAGCATTTT.

V and J are TRBV7-8 and TRBJ1-3, with D possibly being TRBD1 (5 bases). V lost 2 bases, J lost 0 bases, and 8 bases lay in between. Germline-derived CDR1 and CDR2 are SGHVS and FQNEAQ. CDR3 length equals 15 residues. The CDR3 coding sequence is TGTGCCAGCAGCTTAACAGGCACCTCTGGAAACACCATATATTTT. Its protein product is CASSLTGTSGNTIYF.

The chain has TRBV6-5 and TRBJ2-3; 7 positions agree with TRBD2. V shed 0 bases and J 2 bases; nucleotides not matched to a gene: 5. The V gene's germline CDR1 is MNHEY and CDR2 SVGAGI. This CDR3 spans 16 amino acids. The CDR3 spells CASSYSPSGYTDTQYF. The CDR3 DNA follows: TGTGCCAGCAGTTACTCACCTAGCGGTTACACAGATACGCAGTATTTT.

This sequence joins TRBV11-2 and TRBJ1-1, with D hard to call. This CDR3 has 12 residues. Germline assignment: CDR1 SGHAT and CDR2 FQNNGV. V gave up 0 bases and J gave up 3 bases, with 2 bases separating them. The CDR3 region has the DNA TGTGCCAGCAGCTTAGACTACACTGAAGCTTTCTTT. This translates into CASSLDYTEAFF.

V usage is TRBV2 and J usage is TRBJ2-2; 10 bases agree with TRBD2. The V and J ends lost 11 bases and 6 bases, in that order; junction bases with no gene match: 12. The CDR3 loop spans 15 amino acids. Germline-derived CDR1 and CDR2 are SNHLY and FYNNEI. CDR3 DNA sequence: TGTGCCGGTTCTAGCGGGAGAGGGGGACCCGGGGAGCTGTTTTTT. Protein sequence: CAGSSGRGGPGELFF.

The chain employs TRBV5-6 and TRBJ1-1; D ambiguous. CDR3 length: 15 amino acids. Germline V gives CDR1 SGHDT, CDR2 YYEEEE. Deletions cut 4 bases from V and 1 base from J, with 14 bases between. Here the CDR3 DNA reads TGTGCCAGCAGCCCACCGGGTCATGGGAACACTGAAGCTTTCTTT. This translates into CASSPPGHGNTEAFF.

V is TRBV9 and J is TRBJ2-1, with D perhaps TRBD1 (6 bases). The CDR3 runs to 15 residues. Germline CDR1 and CDR2: SGDLS and YYNGEE. V was trimmed by 4 bases and J by 2 bases, leaving 13 bases between them. This CDR3 is CASSIRGTAYNEQFF. The CDR3 DNA reads TGTGCCAGCAGCATTAGGGGGACGGCCTACAATGAGCAGTTCTTC. The full variable domain, with the rest looked up from reference TRBV9 and TRBJ2-1, is DSGVTQTPKHLITATGQRVTLRCSPRSGDLSVYWYQQSLDQGLQFLIQYYNGEERAKGNILERFSAQQFPDLHSELNLSSLELGDSALYFCASSIRGTAYNEQFFGPGTRLTVL.

This clone has a single count. The chain carries TRBV6-5 and TRBJ2-7; 9 bases are shared with TRBD2. With V trimmed by 4 bases and J by 3 bases, 10 bases remained unmatched. This CDR3 contains 16 residues. CDR1 MNHEY and CDR2 SVGAGI come from the germline V gene. As DNA, the CDR3 is TGTGCCAGCAGTTTAGGAGCGGGAGGCGGTGTCTACGAGCAGTACTTC. It translates to CASSLGAGGGVYEQYF.

J is TRBJ2-1 and V is TRBV11-2; 10 nucleotides line up with TRBD2. The CDR3 totals 15 residues. Germline assignment: CDR1 SGHAT and CDR2 FQNNGV. V shed 1 base and J 9 bases; nucleotides not matched to a gene: 6. This CDR3 reads CASSLVLAGEGEQFF. In DNA form, the CDR3 reads TGTGCCAGCAGCTTAGTCCTAGCGGGAGAGGGTGAGCAGTTCTTC.

The gene calls are TRBV19 and TRBJ2-7; TRBD1 agrees at 10 bases. Looked up from germline, CDR1 is LNHDA and CDR2 is SQIVND (reference sequence). There are 13 residues in the CDR3. V dropped 6 bases and J dropped 5; count of bases not matched to a gene: 4. In DNA, the CDR3 is TGTGCCAGTAGGCCGGGACAGGGGCACGAGCAGTACTTC. This encodes CASRPGQGHEQYF.

This clone was found once. The CDR3 sequence is CASIGGQYSGNTIYF. Written as DNA, the CDR3 is TGTGCCAGCATTGGAGGACAGTACTCTGGAAACACCATATATTTT. This rearrangement joins TRBV28 to TRBJ1-3; D may be TRBD1 (6 bases). V was pared by 7 bases and J by 0 bases, with 13 bases between. This CDR3 is built from 15 residues. The germline V gene has CDR1 MDHEN and CDR2 SYDVKM.

This clone occurred once. V and J are TRBV2 and TRBJ2-4; D perhaps matches TRBD1 (7 bases). This CDR3 has 16 amino acids. V was cut by 5 bases and J by 7 bases, with 21 bases left in between. CDR1 is SNHLY, CDR2 FYNNEI, per germline. In DNA form, the CDR3 reads TGTGCCAGCAGTTTGGAGGGGGCGGTGAGCGGGAACATTCAGTACTTC. Amino acids: CASSLEGAVSGNIQYF.